Below, 4 T cell receptor beta chains from the same sample are listed, as sequenced in a study of cytotoxic CD8 clonotypes in ibrutinib-treated CLL (dated by TCRdb to 2020 to 2022). Interpreted using the paper, the time point label stands for: roughly 25 months on ibrutinib. Library construction relied on the immunoSEQ multiplex PCR assay. Held by TCRdb, this immuneACCESS table contains in-frame sequences only and omits some clones. Under half of the omission traces to an unresolved V gene where checked; the cause of the rest is unknown. The sample contains 140,000 to 150,000 clones, about 70% of them found a single time. The ten largest clonotypes hold about 5% of the sample. Sequencing was performed on PBMCs, taken after 24 months of ibrutinib treatment. Every receptor here comes from a human donor with chronic lymphocytic leukemia.

This clone came up once. J is TRBJ2-4 and V is TRBV27; D gene ambiguous. The germline CDR1 and CDR2 sequences are MNHEY and SMNVEV (reference sequence). The length of the CDR3 is 14 residues. V shed 5 bases and J shed 0 bases, with 8 bases lying between them. Here the CDR3 reads CASSPVPAKNIQYF. CDR3 DNA: TGTGCCAGCAGTCCCGTACCAGCCAAAAACATTCAGTACTTC.

The V gene is TRBV7-9, the J gene TRBJ1-2; D not resolved. The CDR3 extends over 18 amino acids. The V gene lost 4 bases and the J gene lost 0 bases, with 21 bases spanning the gap. Per germline, CDR1 SEHNR and CDR2 FQNEAQ (reference sequence). In DNA, the CDR3 is TGTGCCAGCAGCTCCCCGACTGTCTTGGTCGGAACTAACTATGGCTACACCTTC. It is translated as CASSSPTVLVGTNYGYTF.

This clone was seen more than once but under ten times. The chain joins TRBV29-1 to TRBJ1-3; unclear D gene. Per the germline V gene, CDR1 is SQVTM and CDR2 is ANQGSEA. The CDR3 is 13 amino acids. Trimming shortened V by 8 bases and J by 0 bases, and 11 bases separated the two germline ends. CDR3 in amino acids: CSYLTHSGNTIYF. In DNA form, the CDR3 reads TGCAGCTACCTCACGCACTCTGGAAACACCATATATTTT.

A note on this clone: With a much larger clone just one base away, this may be a read error. The V call is TRBV9, the J call TRBJ2-1, with unresolved D. The CDR3 has 12 residues. The germline V gene encodes CDR1 SGDLS and CDR2 YYNGEE. Trimming took 0 bases from V and 9 from J, leaving 7 bases between them. The CDR3 DNA is TGTGCCAGCAGCGTAGTCGGGTCTGAGCAGTTCTTC. As protein: CASSVVGSEQFF.